The T cell receptor (beta chain) described here comes from a study of cytomegalovirus exposure and HLA in healthy donors. Points from the study as a whole: Researchers counted around 150 TCR beta chains as cytomegalovirus-associated.

To note about this clone: Its antigen is currently unknown.

Between the trimmed V and J ends, which lost 7 bases and 3 bases, there was a span of 21 bases. There are 17 residues in the CDR3. The V gene's germline CDR1 is SGHVS and CDR2 FNYEAQ. Sequencing was performed with immunoSEQ multiplex PCR; in TCRdb, only in-frame clones are kept and a portion is missing. The top ten hold about 1% of the sample, which has approximately 300,000 clones, about nine tenths seen once. The V call is TRBV7-6, the J call TRBJ2-2; D is perhaps TRBD1 or TRBD2 (6 bases each). Input material: PBMCs. The TCR originated in a woman aged 25 to 39 in good health and CMV-seropositive. The CDR3 bases are TGTGCCAGCACCACTGTAGGGGGGAGGCCGTACACCGGGGAGCTGTTTTTT. Amino acid sequence: CASTTVGGRPYTGELFF.